This passage covers 15 T cell receptor beta chains from one sample sequenced in a study of cytomegalovirus exposure and HLA in healthy donors. Primers for the PCR totalled 60 Vbeta and 13 Jbeta. Here immunoSEQ multiplex PCR was the method, and the copy in TCRdb shows in-frame clones only, minus some. The table records more than 150,000 clones, roughly 77% of them present only once. The sequenced sample was PBMCs. The origin of the receptors is a woman aged 30 to 39 in good health and CMV-seropositive.

This clone was seen a few times. The chain is built from TRBV13 and TRBJ2-1; D is ambiguous. CDR3 size: 13 residues. V lost 0 bases and J lost 14, with 14 bases in between. Per germline, CDR1 PRHDT and CDR2 FYEKMQ (reference sequence). CDR3 DNA: TGTGCCAGCAGCTTAGGCCGGTCCTCGGAGAAGTTCTTC. Encoded protein: CASSLGRSSEKFF. Full variable domain (outside the CDR3, taken from reference TRBV13 and TRBJ2-1): AAGVIQSPRHLIKEKRETATLKCYPIPRHDTVYWYQQGPGQDPQFLISFYEKMQSDKGSIPDRFSAQQFSDYHSELNMSSLELGDSALYFCASSLGRSSEKFFGPGTRLTVL.

This chain joins TRBV7-2 and TRBJ2-3; 11 bases fit TRBD2. The ends lost 4 bases at V and 4 bases at J; junction bases unmatched: 10. The CDR3 covers 17 residues. Per the germline V gene, CDR1 is SGHTA and CDR2 is FQGNSA. The CDR3 is CASSSTLAGVGADTQYF. CDR3 DNA sequence: TGTGCCAGCAGCTCGACACTAGCGGGGGTCGGCGCAGATACGCAGTATTTT.

The CDR3 sequence is CASSRRPSGESGELFF. In nucleotides, the CDR3 is TGTGCCAGCAGCAGGAGGCCCAGCGGGGAGTCGGGGGAGCTGTTTTTT. V usage is TRBV9 and J usage is TRBJ2-2, with 7 bases that match TRBD2. The J segment lost 8 bases and the V segment lost 4 bases, leaving 14 bases of the junction unmatched. There are 16 residues in the CDR3. Germline CDR1 reads SGDLS; CDR2 reads YYNGEE.

The V call is TRBV9, the J call TRBJ1-6; 7 bases are shared with TRBD1. Germline lookup yields CDR1 SGDLS and CDR2 YYNGEE. CDR3 size: 15 residues. J gave up 7 bases and V 0 bases, and 4 bases lay outside the gene matches. The CDR3: CASSVGRGQNSPLHF. CDR3 DNA: TGTGCCAGCAGCGTAGGAAGGGGGCAAAATTCACCCCTCCACTTT.

The genes are TRBV28 and TRBJ2-7, with a possible D match to TRBD2 (7 bases). This CDR3 region has 15 residues. From germline, CDR1 is MDHEN and CDR2 SYDVKM. Trimming pared 5 bases from V and 3 bases from J, leaving 17 bases between. The DNA for the CDR3 is TGTGCCAGCAGTACCCCCCGGGGGGCCCTCTACGAGCAGTACTTC. Its translation: CASSTPRGALYEQYF.

CDR3 nucleotide sequence: TGTGCCAGCTCACTCGACGGACAGGGAGGTTCACCCCTCCACTTT. Its protein is CASSLDGQGGSPLHF. This chain uses TRBV18 with TRBJ1-6; 8 bases line up with TRBD1. V trimming: 4 bases; J trimming: 9 bases; junction bases outside the gene matches: 8. The CDR3 covers 15 residues. Germline-derived CDR1 and CDR2 are KGHSH and LQKENI.

The J gene is TRBJ1-3, the V gene TRBV11-3; no firm D call. Germline V gives CDR1 SGHNT, CDR2 YENEEA. The CDR3 length is 14 residues. The V end lost 7 bases, the J end lost 0 bases, and 10 bases lay between the germline ends. CDR3 DNA: TGTGCCAGCACGCTCCGGGTCTCTGGAAACACCATATATTTT. This codes for CASTLRVSGNTIYF.

The chain recombines TRBV9 with TRBJ2-3; the D gene is possibly TRBD1 (5 bases). Germline assignment: CDR1 SGDLS and CDR2 YYNGEE. The CDR3 length is 14 residues. V was cut by 3 bases and J by 0 bases, with 8 bases left in between. CDR3 DNA: TGTGCCAGCAGCGACAGGAAAAGCACAGATACGCAGTATTTT. As protein: CASSDRKSTDTQYF.

V is TRBV12-5 and J is TRBJ1-5; D is possibly TRBD1 (6 bases). Trimming removed 5 bases from V and 6 bases from J, with 11 bases in between. The CDR3 loop spans 13 amino acids. CDR1 LGHNT and CDR2 FRNRAP come from the germline V gene. CDR3 amino acids: CASGQQGSQPQHF. The CDR3 nucleotides read TGTGCTAGTGGTCAACAGGGAAGTCAGCCCCAGCATTTT.

The V gene is TRBV2, the J gene TRBJ2-1, with D tentatively TRBD1 (5 bases). Germline V gene sequence: CDR1 SNHLY, CDR2 FYNNEI. With 7 bases removed from V and 9 bases from J, the gap between germline ends came to 16 bases. The CDR3 is made up of 13 amino acids. DNA of the CDR3: TGTGCCAGCAAGGCAGGGTCTCGAGGTGAGCAGTTCTTC. Translation gives CASKAGSRGEQFF.

The chain is built from TRBV7-3 and TRBJ2-1; no definite D call. Germline V gene sequence: CDR1 SGHTA, CDR2 FQGTGA. Trimming shortened V by 1 base and J by 6 bases, and 10 bases separated the two germline ends. The CDR3 totals 14 residues. Here the CDR3 reads CASSLMRSTNEQFF. The CDR3 bases are TGTGCCAGCAGCTTAATGAGGAGCACCAATGAGCAGTTCTTC.

This rearrangement joins TRBV9 to TRBJ2-3, with 8 bases identical to TRBD2. V gave up 0 bases and J gave up 3 bases; unmatched junction bases: 6. This CDR3 is 16 amino acids long. CDR1 is SGDLS and CDR2 is YYNGEE in the germline V gene. The CDR3 loop is CASSVGVREETDTQYF. DNA for the CDR3: TGTGCCAGCAGCGTAGGGGTGCGGGAGGAAACAGATACGCAGTATTTT. The full variable domain, with the rest looked up from reference TRBV9 and TRBJ2-3, is DSGVTQTPKHLITATGQRVTLRCSPRSGDLSVYWYQQSLDQGLQFLIQYYNGEERAKGNILERFSAQQFPDLHSELNLSSLELGDSALYFCASSVGVREETDTQYFGPGTRLTVL.

The chain recombines TRBV28 with TRBJ1-5; TRBD1 might be the D (5 bases). Trimming removed 5 bases from V and 6 bases from J, with 23 bases in between. Per the germline V gene, CDR1 is MDHEN and CDR2 is SYDVKM. CDR3 length: 17 amino acids. The CDR3 bases are TGTGCCAGCAGTCCCCGACATCCCCCAGGGTATTCTCAGCCCCAGCATTTT. Translating it yields CASSPRHPPGYSQPQHF.

The chain couples TRBV4-2 to TRBJ1-2, with D maybe TRBD1 (6 bases). V was shortened by 1 base and J by 2 bases, with 11 bases between the two germline ends. This CDR3 is built from 15 residues. CDR1 LGHNA and CDR2 YNFKEQ come from the germline V gene. The CDR3 sequence is CASSQGQEQNYGYTF. In DNA form, the CDR3 reads TGTGCCAGCAGCCAAGGACAGGAACAAAACTATGGCTACACCTTC.

The chain combines TRBV5-1 with TRBJ2-3; D is uncertain. The CDR3 spans 11 residues. V lost 7 bases, J lost 5 bases, and 8 bases lay in between. Germline V gene lookup returns CDR1 SGHRS and CDR2 YFSETQ. The CDR3 region has the DNA TGCGCCAGCTTTGTCCGAGATACGCAGTATTTT. Translating it yields CASFVRDTQYF.